The rows below give T cell receptor beta chains drawn from one sample of a study of shared T cell receptors in the human thymus. Profiling relied on immunoSEQ multiplex PCR, and the TCRdb table lists in-frame clones only, not all of them. The data contain hundreds of thousands of clones, approximately 78% of them singletons. The sample was also reused in another study, on human thymus T cells.

Source material: thymocytes. These receptors came from a boy younger than two with a congenital heart defect. CDR3s include the opening cysteine and the closing phenylalanine or tryptophan. The D gene is left open where the match is weak. Clone size is shown for a subset of rows, as once, few, many or a class of expanded clone.

TRBJ2-5,-,14,TRBV18,-,TGTGCCAGCTCACCGGTGGCAGGGAAAGAGACCCAGTACTTC,CASSPVAGKETQYF
TRBJ2-7,-,14,TRBV25-1,TRBD1,TGTGCCAGCAGGGGTCCAGGGGGTCCCTACGAGCAGTACTTC,CASRGPGGPYEQYF
TRBJ1-4,-,13,TRBV27,TRBD1,TGTGCCAGCCGAGACAGGGATAATGAAAAACTGTTTTTT,CASRDRDNEKLFF
TRBJ2-7,-,13,TRBV6-1,-,TGTGCCAGCAGTGCAGGGGCCGCACTAGAGCAGTACTTC,CASSAGAALEQYF
TRBJ2-7,-,18,TRBV7-2,-,TGTGCCAGCAGCCCCCACCCTACCTCGCTGACAGCTTCTAACGAGCAGTACTTC,CASSPHPTSLTASNEQYF
TRBJ2-2,-,15,TRBV25-1,-,TGTGCCAGCAGTGATCAGAACACCATCACCGGGGAGCTGTTTTTT,CASSDQNTITGELFF
TRBJ2-5,-,15,TRBV5-4,-,TGTGCCAGCAGCTTAGGGTCACAGGTGATGGAGACCCAGTACTTC,CASSLGSQVMETQYF
TRBJ1-2,-,13,TRBV30,-,TGTGCCTGGAGCACCCGGGGAGGAGGAGGCTACACCTTC,CAWSTRGGGGYTF
TRBJ2-1,-,19,TRBV5-1,TRBD2,TGCGCCAGCACCTCCCCGGGACTAGCGGGAGGGCCAGGTTACAATGAGCAGTTCTTC,CASTSPGLAGGPGYNEQFF
TRBJ2-5,-,15,TRBV6-6,TRBD1,TGTGCCAGCAGTTACCTAGGACAGGGCCAAGAGACCCAGTACTTC,CASSYLGQGQETQYF
TRBJ2-1,-,16,TRBV7-9,-,TGTGCCAGCAGCTTAGGAAGGCTAGTCCCATACAATGAGCAGTTCTTC,CASSLGRLVPYNEQFF
TRBJ2-1,-,17,TRBV14,-,TGTGCCAGCAGCCAACCCCGGGACACGGACTCCTACAATGAGCAGTTCTTC,CASSQPRDTDSYNEQFF
TRBJ2-3,-,14,TRBV14,-,TGTGCCAGCAGCCACCAGGGGCCCACAGATACGCAGTATTTT,CASSHQGPTDTQYF
TRBJ2-5,-,15,TRBV11-3,TRBD2,TGTGCCAGCAGCCCTAGCGGGAGGGGGGGAGAGACCCAGTACTTC,CASSPSGRGGETQYF
TRBJ2-1,-,15,TRBV4-3,TRBD2,TGCGCCAGCAGCCAACTAGCGGGTACTTACAATGAGCAGTTCTTC,CASSQLAGTYNEQFF
TRBJ1-4,-,16,TRBV4-2,TRBD1,TGTGCCAGCAGCCCTCCGGGGACAGGGAGAAATGAAAAACTGTTTTTT,CASSPPGTGRNEKLFF
TRBJ2-1,-,14,TRBV4-3,-,TGCGCCAGCAGCCCTGGCGGAACCTACAATGAGCAGTTCTTC,CASSPGGTYNEQFF
TRBJ2-7,-,15,TRBV11-2,TRBD1,TGTGCCAGCAGCATCGGGACAGGGGACTGGTACGAGCAGTACTTC,CASSIGTGDWYEQYF
TRBJ1-1,few,20,TRBV4-2,TRBD1,TGTGCCAGCAGCCAACCGGGACAGGGTGGGGGGAGAACAATGAACACTGAAGCTTTCTTT,CASSQPGQGGGRTMNTEAFF
TRBJ2-1,-,15,TRBV7-9,TRBD2,TGTGCCAGCAGGGAGTTGGGAGGGCGCTACAATGAGCAGTTCTTC,CASRELGGRYNEQFF
TRBJ2-6,once,17,TRBV27,TRBD1,TGTGCCAGCTTTGGACAGGGGGCTCCCCTTAGGGCCAACGTCCTGACTTTC,CASFGQGAPLRANVLTF
TRBJ2-7,-,17,TRBV7-2,-,TGTGCCAGCAGCTCCATGGGCGGGCAGGCCGTCTCCTACGAGCAGTACTTC,CASSSMGGQAVSYEQYF
TRBJ1-1,-,15,TRBV11-2,TRBD1,TGTGCCAGCAGCTTAGATCAGGGGGCATCTACTGAAGCTTTCTTT,CASSLDQGASTEAFF
TRBJ2-5,-,14,TRBV14,TRBD2,TGTGCCAGCAGTCTAGCGGGAGGGGAAGAGACCCAGTACTTC,CASSLAGGEETQYF
TRBJ2-7,-,15,TRBV4-1,-,TGCGCCAGCAGCCAAGAGGACAGACCAACCTACGAGCAGTACTTC,CASSQEDRPTYEQYF
TRBJ2-7,-,16,TRBV4-1,TRBD2,TGCGCCAGCAGCCAAGATCGACTAGCGGGAGAGTACGAGCAGTACTTC,CASSQDRLAGEYEQYF
TRBJ2-3,-,17,TRBV7-7,TRBD2,TGTGCCAGCAGCTTAGCGGTCGAGACTAGCATCACAGATACGCAGTATTTT,CASSLAVETSITDTQYF
TRBJ2-7,few,13,TRBV7-9,TRBD2,TGTGCCAGCAGACGCGGGGGTCTCTACGAGCAGTACTTC,CASRRGGLYEQYF
TRBJ2-3,-,15,TRBV28,-,TGTGCCAGCAGTTTGTCAGCGGAGGTCACAGATACGCAGTATTTT,CASSLSAEVTDTQYF
TRBJ1-2,-,14,TRBV4-1,-,TGCGCCAGCAGCCAAATGAACGGCGGGTATGGCTACACCTTC,CASSQMNGGYGYTF
TRBJ1-5,-,17,TRBV19,TRBD1,TGTGCCAGTAGTATAGAAGGAAGGGGGCCCAGCAATCAGCCCCAGCATTTT,CASSIEGRGPSNQPQHF
TRBJ2-7,-,15,TRBV28,TRBD2,TGTGCCAGCAGTAGGGCGGGAGTCATTACCTACGAGCAGTACTTC,CASSRAGVITYEQYF
TRBJ2-7,-,17,TRBV6-1,TRBD1,TGTGCCAGCAGTGAAGCCCCGAAACAGGGGGCCCCCTACGAGCAGTACTTC,CASSEAPKQGAPYEQYF
TRBJ1-5,-,16,TRBV7-6,TRBD1,TGTGCCAGCAGCCCCGGGACAGTTCTTAGCAATCAGCCCCAGCATTTT,CASSPGTVLSNQPQHF
TRBJ2-1,once,17,TRBV25-1,TRBD2,TGTGCCAGCAGTGAGAGACCTCAGCGGGAGGGCCTCAATGAGCAGTTCTTC,CASSERPQREGLNEQFF
TRBJ2-5,-,15,TRBV5-1,-,TGCGCCAGCAGCTTTATCGGACTGCCACAAGAGACCCAGTACTTC,CASSFIGLPQETQYF
TRBJ1-3,-,15,TRBV25-1,-,TGTGCCAGCAGTCCCAGGGCCCCTGTGGGAAACACCATATATTTT,CASSPRAPVGNTIYF
TRBJ1-1,-,16,TRBV6-1,-,TGTGCCAGCAGTGAAGGTAAGGGGCTACGGCAAGCCGAAGCTTTCTTT,CASSEGKGLRQAEAFF
TRBJ2-7,-,16,TRBV29-1,TRBD1,TGCAGCGTTGAAGAAGAGCGGACAGGGGATCCCTACGAGCAGTACTTC,CSVEEERTGDPYEQYF
TRBJ2-7,-,18,TRBV28,TRBD2,TGTGCCAGCAGTTTCGACCTTCTAGCGGGAGAGGCTTCCTACGAGCAGTACTTC,CASSFDLLAGEASYEQYF
TRBJ2-3,-,16,TRBV11-1,TRBD2,TGTGCCAGCAGCTTAGCGAGGCGGGAGAGCGCAGATACGCAGTATTTT,CASSLARRESADTQYF
TRBJ2-7,-,16,TRBV11-2,TRBD1,TGTGCCAGCAGCTCATCGAACGGACAGGGGAACTACGAGCAGTACTTC,CASSSSNGQGNYEQYF
TRBJ1-6,-,18,TRBV4-3,-,TGCGCCAGCAGCCCATCCTGGACCGGGACAATCTATAATTCACCCCTCCACTTT,CASSPSWTGTIYNSPLHF
TRBJ2-7,-,18,TRBV21-1,-,TGTGCCAGCAGCAAAGCGAAACTAGCGGGAGATGCGGGCTACGAGCAGTACTTC,CASSKAKLAGDAGYEQYF
TRBJ1-2,-,15,TRBV6-5,-,TGTGCCAGCAGTTACCTACAGGGTGGAAGGCATGGCTACACCTTC,CASSYLQGGRHGYTF
TRBJ2-7,-,13,TRBV6-1,-,TGTGCCAGCAGTGAAACACAGTTCTACGAGCAGTACTTC,CASSETQFYEQYF
TRBJ2-1,-,17,TRBV11-3,TRBD2,TGTGCCAGCAGTTTTGGGACTAGCGGGAGCTCCTACAATGAGCAGTTCTTC,CASSFGTSGSSYNEQFF
TRBJ1-1,-,14,TRBV5-5,TRBD1,TGTGCCAGCAGCAAGCGGACAGGCAACACTGAAGCTTTCTTT,CASSKRTGNTEAFF
TRBJ1-5,-,17,TRBV28,-,TGTGCCAGCAGTCCTCTTGGGGGAGGTGACTCTAATCAGCCCCAGCATTTT,CASSPLGGGDSNQPQHF
TRBJ1-2,few,15,TRBV5-5,-,TGTGCCAGCAGCTTGGCCATCGGAGGGGCGCCGGGCTACACCTTC,CASSLAIGGAPGYTF
TRBJ2-7,-,17,TRBV10-1,TRBD2,TGCGCCAGCAGTGAGGGACTAGCGGGAGGGATCTCCTACGAGCAGTACTTC,CASSEGLAGGISYEQYF
TRBJ2-1,-,10,TRBV9,TRBD2,TGTGCCAGCAGGGGACTAGAGCAGTTCTTC,CASRGLEQFF
TRBJ1-2,-,16,TRBV5-6,-,TGTGCCAGCAGCTTGAGTTTTCCCAGACAGTTCTATGGCTACACCTTC,CASSLSFPRQFYGYTF
TRBJ2-7,few,13,TRBV6-6,-,TGTGCCAGCAGTTACTGGGAGAGCTACGAGCAGTACTTC,CASSYWESYEQYF
TRBJ2-5,-,17,TRBV6-1,TRBD2,TGTGCCAGCAGTGCAGAGCTAGCGGGAGCCGCAAGAGAGACCCAGTACTTC,CASSAELAGAARETQYF
TRBJ2-2,-,16,TRBV27,TRBD2,TGTGCCAGCAGGTCGACCGGGACTAGCGGCACCGGGGAGCTGTTTTTT,CASRSTGTSGTGELFF
TRBJ2-7,-,14,TRBV5-1,TRBD2,TGCGCCAGCAGCTTGATTAGCGGGTCCTACGAGCAGTACTTC,CASSLISGSYEQYF